This T cell receptor (beta chain) is drawn from a study of T-cell reconstitution after alpha-beta-depleted transplantation in children (dated by TCRdb to about 2016). Study-wide context: Using TCR repertoire profiling, the study quantitatively followed how T-cell immune reconstitution unfolded in children after TCRalphabeta/CD19-depleted allogeneic hematopoietic cell transplantation.

Receptor libraries were prepared by PCR. TCRdb lists the instrument as Illumina HiSeq 2500. TCR library preparation used molecular barcoding, with unique molecular identifiers applied to normalize quantification of the TCRbeta repertoire. In-frame beta chains were kept once TCRdb had trimmed the public reads at Q25 with fastp and called clones with MiXCR. A single entry per CDR3 protein holds the most common genes and DNA from its merged rows. This sample has around 400,000 distinct CDR3 sequences in its table, and 9.5% to 13% of those were observed once. The ten largest clones take up roughly 5% of the sample. At the junction V is shortened by 5 bases and J by 5 bases, with 10 bases in between. The CDR3 runs 12 residues from the cysteine to the phenylalanine. Only the CDR3 DNA stays, 36 bases, in frame from base 1. CDR1 and CDR2 were assigned from the germline V gene as SQVTM and ANQGSEA. Comment on this clonotype: No cognate antigen has been identified for it. No clone much larger than this one lies a single base away; base qualities are absent.

The sequence was collected from a human donor who donated a stem cell graft to a child with acute myeloid leukemia. Here the chain combines TRBV29-1 and TRBJ2-1; TRBD2 could be the D gene, as 5 bases match. The sample consisted of PBMCs from the stem cell graft donor, taken from the stem cell graft. The base sequence is TGCAGCGTTCTGACCGGGAACAATGAGCAGTTCTTC. Its protein product is CSVLTGNNEQFF.